Included here is one T cell receptor (beta chain) sequence, with context. Its antigen remains unknown. As originally analysed: What underpinned the distant-metastasis classifier for papillary thyroid cancer was the set of CDR3 differences across clinicopathological groups. TCRdb re-called clones from the PCR reads using MiXCR. The V and J calls shown here were made by TCRdb, not taken from the authors' results. The repertoire has 21,000 or so clones, roughly a quarter of them found once; the top ten carry about a fifth. Before thyroid surgery, none of the patients had received any treatment. These data belong to a study of metastatic and nonmetastatic thyroid tumors. Background on the study: The comparison covered peripheral blood and tumor or nodule tissue in malignant and benign thyroid patients. Broader study findings: Within blood and tumor, benign nodules reportedly had significantly lower TCR beta diversity than malignant thyroid tumors did.

Germline assignment: CDR1 GTSNPN and CDR2 SVGIG (reference sequence). The CDR3 is 13 residues long. Trimming removed 5 bases at V and 6 bases at J, with 14 bases between. The J gene is TRBJ1-5, the V gene TRBV30, with D possibly matching TRBD1 (5 bases). Sequenced sample: blood. The receptor comes from a female donor with papillary thyroid cancer or a benign thyroid nodule (not recorded which). Some clones in this sample may be carry-over from other donors' samples. Here the CDR3 reads CAWEGLGGQPQHF. The CDR3 DNA reads as TGTGCCTGGGAGGGCCTTGGGGGTCAGCCCCAGCATTTT.